This TCR beta chain came from a study of T cell responses to AZD1222 COVID-19 vaccine. Broader study findings: Spike-specific TCRs gained breadth and depth after people received two AZD1222 doses. Donors were chiefly white British, with a greater number of females, and clonal diversity was perhaps underestimated. All repertoire sampling was performed exclusively after the peak T cell response.

As concerns this clone: Its target is unknown.

J was trimmed by 3 bases and V by 5 bases; bases with no gene match: 5. The germline V gene has CDR1 MDHEN and CDR2 SYDVKM. The CDR3 covers 14 residues. Assay used: immunoSEQ multiplex PCR; TCRdb lists only in-frame clones, some missing. The sample includes roughly 48,000 clones, 70% to 90% of them seen just once. The chain is built from TRBV28 and TRBJ2-7; 9 nucleotides line up with TRBD2. Sequencing used peripheral blood, obtained 28 days after the second AZD1222 dose. This TCR was sampled from an adult who received the AZD1222 COVID-19 vaccine. Written as DNA, the CDR3 is TGTGCCAGCAGTACAACTAGCGGGTTCTACGAGCAGTACTTC. Its translation: CASSTTSGFYEQYF.